This entry is about one T cell receptor beta chain. The CDR3 extends over 15 amino acids. With 0 bases clipped from V and 4 bases from J, the junction kept 7 bases outside the gene matches. CDR1 is SGHTS, CDR2 YDEGEE, per germline. The sample originates from a study of blood T cell repertoires in COVID-19. Method: immunoSEQ multiplex PCR; TCRdb's copy keeps in-frame clones and lacks some. Among about 200,000 clones listed, more than 75% were seen once. The sample was peripheral blood. This receptor was taken from a man aged 35-49 years with active or convalescent COVID-19. The rearrangement uses TRBV5-8 and TRBJ2-7; 7 bases are a match to TRBD1. DNA of the CDR3: TGTGCCAGCAGCTTGGTACAGGGGATTATTTACGAGCAGTACTTC. Encoded protein: CASSLVQGIIYEQYF.